The clone carrying this T cell receptor (beta chain) was found a few times. There were TCR beta CDR3 regions amplified from RNA transcripts. When the TCR CDR3 underwent first-round RT-PCR, the HTBI primer set was used. TCRdb re-derived calls from the multiplex PCR reads in MiXCR, one entry per CDR3 protein. The table lists approximately 630,000 distinct CDR3 sequences, 15% to 20% of them singletons, with less than 4.5% in the top ten. This sample stems from a study of T cells in Graves' hyperthyroidism and ophthalmopathy. The origin of this receptor is a woman aged 30 to 39 with Graves' hyperthyroidism. Sequencing input: blood.

The CDR3 reads CASSPIASQDEQYF. DNA of the CDR3: TGTGCCAGCTCACCAATTGCCTCCCAGGACGAGCAGTACTTC. This rearrangement joins TRBV18 to TRBJ2-7; D ambiguous. This CDR3 comprises 14 residues. Germline V gene sequence: CDR1 KGHSH, CDR2 LQKENI. V shed 2 bases and J shed 5 bases, with 13 bases lying between them. The full variable domain, rest sourced from reference TRBV18 and TRBJ2-7, is NAGVMQNPRHLVRRRGQEARLRCSPMKGHSHVYWYRQLPEEGLKFMVYLQKENIIDESGMPKERFSAEFPKEGPSILRIQQVVRGDSAAYFCASSPIASQDEQYFGPGTRLTVT.